Listed below are T cell receptor beta chains from one sample, sequenced in a study of cytomegalovirus exposure and HLA in healthy donors. Clones were sequenced by immunoSEQ multiplex PCR, and TCRdb holds only the in-frame ones, with some missing. The table records approximately 100,000 clones, approximately 80% of them present only once. The material sequenced was PBMCs. These receptors were obtained from a middle-aged man in good health and CMV-seropositive. CDR3s include the opening cysteine and the closing phenylalanine or tryptophan.

J gene,V gene,CDR3 protein
TRBJ2-7,TRBV5-1,CASSQTGVYEQYF
TRBJ1-2,TRBV6-1,CASSEGDRGYYGYTF
TRBJ2-3,TRBV5-1,CASSWRQGSPDTQYF
TRBJ2-1,TRBV7-9,CASSPRDNEQFF
TRBJ2-6,TRBV28,CASQNGQGRSGANVLTF
TRBJ1-5,TRBV6-1,CASRWGVGQPQHF
TRBJ2-7,TRBV6-5,CASSRDTNYEQYF
TRBJ1-4,TRBV4-3,CASSQHRGRGKGNEKLFF
TRBJ1-4,TRBV28,CATRTANNEKLFF
TRBJ2-3,TRBV7-9,CASSFPSGGTDTQYF
TRBJ1-2,TRBV4-1,CASSQVGRARYGYTF
TRBJ1-1,TRBV5-4,CASSFGQLMDTEAFF
TRBJ2-7,TRBV6-5,CASSRYEQYF
TRBJ1-5,TRBV6-5,CASSYGQSDNQPQHF
TRBJ1-4,TRBV19,CASRTSQIATNEKLFF
TRBJ2-5,TRBV15,CATSRGGGPEETQYF
TRBJ2-1,TRBV27,CASSFDSGPYNEQFF
TRBJ2-5,TRBV10-2,CATTPGGALGTQYF
TRBJ2-1,TRBV7-2,CASQHTQGGPYNEQFF
TRBJ2-2,TRBV6-1,CASSGIWYSSLTGELFF
TRBJ1-2,TRBV7-2,CASSTQGARNYGYTF
TRBJ1-6,TRBV2,CASIPQGLNNSPLHF
TRBJ1-2,TRBV7-9,CASSSPPDRFLGGYTF
TRBJ2-3,TRBV5-8,CASSLIGGSTDTQYF
TRBJ1-4,TRBV4-3,CASSQDRVREKLFF
TRBJ1-6,TRBV18,CASSSWSGQMNSYNSPLHF
TRBJ2-7,TRBV4-3,CASSQVAESSYEQYF
TRBJ2-7,TRBV11-3,CASSPQTGEEEQYF
TRBJ2-1,TRBV7-8,CASSLPRGRHNEQFF
TRBJ1-1,TRBV4-3,CASSQDSRKRLPEAFF
TRBJ2-4,TRBV5-1,CASSWGDREAKNIQYF
TRBJ2-7,TRBV18,CASSPLPGQSSYEQYF
TRBJ2-7,TRBV28,CASSRTSGGAGEQYF
TRBJ2-1,TRBV19,CASSIQGTGPYNEQFF
TRBJ2-5,TRBV11-1,CASSLTDRDETQYF
TRBJ2-1,TRBV28,CASSSQGVEQFF
TRBJ1-1,TRBV27,CASSLFDRGVTEAFF
TRBJ1-4,TRBV28,CASSAPPGYRLFF
TRBJ1-3,TRBV11-2,CASSAGQFSGNTIYF
-,TRBV30,CAWTGRDKTYEQYF
TRBJ1-4,TRBV4-1,CASRTGVGGEKLFF
TRBJ2-1,TRBV28,CASSVPGLLSYNEQFF
TRBJ2-1,TRBV28,CASTSRGAGSYNEQFF
TRBJ2-7,TRBV6-5,CASSYSSAYEQYF
TRBJ2-3,TRBV29-1,CSVDGRYF
TRBJ1-1,TRBV5-4,CASSLQRGRDTEAFF
TRBJ2-6,TRBV7-9,CASSLPPISGANVLTF
TRBJ1-4,TRBV7-8,CASSLERNNEKLFF
TRBJ2-5,TRBV5-6,CASSLFATSGPGTQYF
TRBJ2-7,TRBV5-1,CASRETGGDEQYF
TRBJ2-7,TRBV5-4,CASSWTGGFEQYF
TRBJ2-1,TRBV9,CASRSGDEQFF
TRBJ2-5,TRBV18,CASSPGTGKETQYF
TRBJ1-2,TRBV7-2,CASSLGQRRYGYTF
TRBJ2-5,TRBV4-1,CASSQETGTQYF
TRBJ1-1,TRBV5-1,CASSPQGQGATEAFF